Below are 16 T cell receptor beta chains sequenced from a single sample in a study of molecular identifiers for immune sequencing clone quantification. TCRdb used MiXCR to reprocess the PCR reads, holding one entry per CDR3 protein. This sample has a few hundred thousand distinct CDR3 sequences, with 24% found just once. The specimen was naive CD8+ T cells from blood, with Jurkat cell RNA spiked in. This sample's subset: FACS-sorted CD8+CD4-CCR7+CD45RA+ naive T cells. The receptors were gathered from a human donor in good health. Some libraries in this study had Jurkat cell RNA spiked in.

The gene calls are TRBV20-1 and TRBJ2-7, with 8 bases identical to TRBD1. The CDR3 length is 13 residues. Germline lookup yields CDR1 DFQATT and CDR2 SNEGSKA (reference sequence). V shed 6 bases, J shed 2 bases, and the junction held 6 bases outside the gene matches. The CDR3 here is CSASGTGTYEQYF. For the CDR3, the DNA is TGCAGTGCCTCCGGGACAGGAACCTACGAGCAGTACTTC.

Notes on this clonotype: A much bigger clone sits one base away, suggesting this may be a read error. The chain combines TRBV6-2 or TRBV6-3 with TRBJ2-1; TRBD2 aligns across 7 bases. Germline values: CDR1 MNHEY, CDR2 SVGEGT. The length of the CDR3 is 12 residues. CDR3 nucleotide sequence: TGTGCCAGCAGTTACGAGCGGGATGACCAGTTCTTC. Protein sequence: CASSYERDDQFF.

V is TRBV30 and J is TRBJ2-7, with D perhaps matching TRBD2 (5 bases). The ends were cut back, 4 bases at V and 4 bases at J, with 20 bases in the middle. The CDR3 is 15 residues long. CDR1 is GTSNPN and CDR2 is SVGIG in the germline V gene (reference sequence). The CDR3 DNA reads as TGTGCCTGGACTTCAGGCATCGGGATGTTGTACGAGCAGTACTTC. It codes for CAWTSGIGMLYEQYF.

The CDR3 spells CATSDNGAGAGFFGELFF. The CDR3, as DNA: TGTGCCACCAGTGACAATGGAGCGGGAGCGGGGTTCTTCGGGGAGCTGTTTTTT. This chain links TRBV24-1 with TRBJ2-2; 8 bases fit TRBD2. The V and J ends lost 4 bases and 7 bases, in that order; junction bases with no gene match: 16. Germline V CDR1 and CDR2: KGHDR, SFDVKD. This CDR3 is built from 18 residues.

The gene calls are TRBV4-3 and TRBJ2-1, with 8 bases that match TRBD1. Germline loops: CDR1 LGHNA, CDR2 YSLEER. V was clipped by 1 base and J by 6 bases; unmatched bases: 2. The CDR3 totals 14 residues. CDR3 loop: CASSQGTGGNEQFF. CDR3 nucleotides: TGCGCCAGCAGCCAAGGTACAGGGGGCAATGAGCAGTTCTTC.

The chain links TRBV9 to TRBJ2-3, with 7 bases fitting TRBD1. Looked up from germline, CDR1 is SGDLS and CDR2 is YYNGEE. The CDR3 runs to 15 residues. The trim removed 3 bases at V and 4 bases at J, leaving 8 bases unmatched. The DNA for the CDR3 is TGTGCCAGCAGCGCACTACCAGGGGGTTCAGATACGCAGTATTTT. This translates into CASSALPGGSDTQYF.

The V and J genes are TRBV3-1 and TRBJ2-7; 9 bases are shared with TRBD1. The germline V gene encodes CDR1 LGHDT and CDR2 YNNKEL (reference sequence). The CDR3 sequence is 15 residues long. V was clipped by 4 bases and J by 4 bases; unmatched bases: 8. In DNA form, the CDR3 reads TGTGCCAGCAGCCCGGGGACAGGGTCCTTTTACGAGCAGTACTTC. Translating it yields CASSPGTGSFYEQYF.

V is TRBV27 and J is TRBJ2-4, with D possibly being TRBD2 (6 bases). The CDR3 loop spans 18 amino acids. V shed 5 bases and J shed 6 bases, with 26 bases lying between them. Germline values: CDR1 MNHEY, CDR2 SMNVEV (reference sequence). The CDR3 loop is CASSPLGREDLLGNIQYF. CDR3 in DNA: TGTGCCAGCAGTCCCCTGGGCAGGGAGGATCTTTTGGGAAACATTCAGTACTTC.

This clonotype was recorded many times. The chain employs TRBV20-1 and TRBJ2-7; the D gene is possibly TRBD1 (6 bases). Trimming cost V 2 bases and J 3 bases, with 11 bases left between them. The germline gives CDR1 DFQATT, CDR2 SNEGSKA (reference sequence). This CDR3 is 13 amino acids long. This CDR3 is CSARPRGFYEQYF. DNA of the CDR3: TGCAGTGCTAGACCCAGGGGATTCTACGAGCAGTACTTC.

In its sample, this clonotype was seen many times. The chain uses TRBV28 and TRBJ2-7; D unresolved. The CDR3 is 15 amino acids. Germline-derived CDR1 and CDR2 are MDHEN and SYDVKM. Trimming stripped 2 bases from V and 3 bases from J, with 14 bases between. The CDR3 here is CASSLDPGENYEQYF. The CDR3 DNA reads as TGTGCCAGCAGTTTAGACCCCGGTGAGAACTACGAGCAGTACTTC.

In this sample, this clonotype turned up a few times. DNA for the CDR3: TGTGCCAGCAGTTCACTCTCGACCTCCTTCTACGAGCAGTACTTC. Translation: CASSSLSTSFYEQYF. The rearrangement joins TRBV27 to TRBJ2-7; D remains ambiguous. The germline V gene encodes CDR1 MNHEY and CDR2 SMNVEV (reference sequence). This CDR3 has 15 residues. Trimming removed 4 bases from V and 3 bases from J, with 16 bases in between.

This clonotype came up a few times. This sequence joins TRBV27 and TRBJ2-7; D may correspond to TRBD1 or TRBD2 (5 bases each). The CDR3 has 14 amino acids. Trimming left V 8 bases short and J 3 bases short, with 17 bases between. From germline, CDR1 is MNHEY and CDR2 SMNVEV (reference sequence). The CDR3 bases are TGTGCCAGCGGGGACGGAAACGATTTCTACGAGCAGTACTTC. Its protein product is CASGDGNDFYEQYF.

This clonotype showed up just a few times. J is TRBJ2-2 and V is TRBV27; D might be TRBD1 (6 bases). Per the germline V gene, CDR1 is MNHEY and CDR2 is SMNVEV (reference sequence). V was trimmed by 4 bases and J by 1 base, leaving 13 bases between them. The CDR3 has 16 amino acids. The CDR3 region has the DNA TGTGCCAGCAGTTCCAACCTACAGGGGAACACCGGGGAGCTGTTTTTT. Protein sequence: CASSSNLQGNTGELFF.

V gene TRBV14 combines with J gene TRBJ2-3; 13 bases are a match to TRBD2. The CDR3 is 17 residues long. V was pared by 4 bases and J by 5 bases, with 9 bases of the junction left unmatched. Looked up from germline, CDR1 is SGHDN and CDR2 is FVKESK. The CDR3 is CASSPRRLAGGGDTQYF. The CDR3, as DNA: TGTGCCAGCAGCCCCCGCCGACTAGCGGGGGGTGGAGATACGCAGTATTTT.

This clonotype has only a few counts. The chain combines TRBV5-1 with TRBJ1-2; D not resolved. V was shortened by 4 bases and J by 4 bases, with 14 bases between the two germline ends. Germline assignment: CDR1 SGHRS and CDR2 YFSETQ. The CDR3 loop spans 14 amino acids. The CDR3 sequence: CASSQSGNAYGYTF. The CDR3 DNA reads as TGCGCCAGCAGCCAATCAGGCAACGCCTATGGCTACACCTTC.

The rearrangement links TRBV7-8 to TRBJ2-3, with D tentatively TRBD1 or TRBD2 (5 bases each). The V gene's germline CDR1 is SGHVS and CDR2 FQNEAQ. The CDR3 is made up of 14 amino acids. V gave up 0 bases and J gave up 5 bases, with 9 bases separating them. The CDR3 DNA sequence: TGTGCCAGCAGCTTAGCGGGGGTGAGAGATACGCAGTATTTT. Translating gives CASSLAGVRDTQYF. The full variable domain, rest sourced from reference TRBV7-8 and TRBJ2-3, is GAGVSQSPRYKVAKRGQDVALRCDPISGHVSLFWYQQALGQGPEFLTYFQNEAQLDKSGLPSDRFFAERPEGSVSTLKIQRTQQEDSAVYLCASSLAGVRDTQYFGPGTRLTVL.